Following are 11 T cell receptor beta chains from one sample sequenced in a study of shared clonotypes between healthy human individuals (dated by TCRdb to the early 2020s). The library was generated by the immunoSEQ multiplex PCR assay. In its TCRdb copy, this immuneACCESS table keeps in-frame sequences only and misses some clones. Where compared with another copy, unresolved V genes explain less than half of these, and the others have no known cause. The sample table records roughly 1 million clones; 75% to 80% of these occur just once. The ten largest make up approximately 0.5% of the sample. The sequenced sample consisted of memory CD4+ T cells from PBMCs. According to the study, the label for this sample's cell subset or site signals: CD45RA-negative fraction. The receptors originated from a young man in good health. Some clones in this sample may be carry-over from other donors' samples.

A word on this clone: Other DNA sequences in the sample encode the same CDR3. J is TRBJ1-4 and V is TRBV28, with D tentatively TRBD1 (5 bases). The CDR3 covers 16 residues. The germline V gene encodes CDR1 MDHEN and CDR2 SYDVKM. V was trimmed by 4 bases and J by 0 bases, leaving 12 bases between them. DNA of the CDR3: TGTGCCAGCAGTTCCCCGGGGGGGGCAACTAATGAAAAACTGTTTTTT. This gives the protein CASSSPGGATNEKLFF.

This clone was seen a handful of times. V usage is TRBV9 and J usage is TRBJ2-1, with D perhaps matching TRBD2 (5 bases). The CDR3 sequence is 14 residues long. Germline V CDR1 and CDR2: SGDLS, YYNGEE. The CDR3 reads CFPRSRRAYNEQFF. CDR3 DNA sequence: TGTTTTCCCCGTTCAAGGCGGGCCTACAATGAGCAGTTCTTC.

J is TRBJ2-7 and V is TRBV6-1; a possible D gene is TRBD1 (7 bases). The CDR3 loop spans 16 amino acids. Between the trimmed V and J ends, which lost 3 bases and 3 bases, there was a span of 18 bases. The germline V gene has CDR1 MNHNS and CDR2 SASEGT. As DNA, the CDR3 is TGTGCCAGCAGTGAGAGGGGGCGGGGCAGCGGCTACGAGCAGTACTTC. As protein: CASSERGRGSGYEQYF.

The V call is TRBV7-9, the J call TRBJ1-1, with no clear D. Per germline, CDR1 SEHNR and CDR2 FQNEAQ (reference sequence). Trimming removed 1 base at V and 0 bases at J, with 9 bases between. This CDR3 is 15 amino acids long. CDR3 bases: TGTGCCAGCAGCTTAGAAACGCGGCTGAACACTGAAGCTTTCTTT. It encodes CASSLETRLNTEAFF.

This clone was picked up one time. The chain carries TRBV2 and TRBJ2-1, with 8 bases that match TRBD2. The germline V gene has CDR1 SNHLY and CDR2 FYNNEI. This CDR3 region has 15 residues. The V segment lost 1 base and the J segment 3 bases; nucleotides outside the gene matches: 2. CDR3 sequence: CASSEELAVYNEQFF. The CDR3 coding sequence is TGTGCCAGCAGTGAAGAACTAGCGGTCTACAATGAGCAGTTCTTC.

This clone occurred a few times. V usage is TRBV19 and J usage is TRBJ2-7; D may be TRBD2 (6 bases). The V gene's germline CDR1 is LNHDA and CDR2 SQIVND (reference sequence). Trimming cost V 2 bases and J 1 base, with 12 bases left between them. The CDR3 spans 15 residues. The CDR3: CASSITGTRSYEQYF. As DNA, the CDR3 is TGTGCCAGTAGTATAACGGGGACTCGTTCCTACGAGCAGTACTTC.

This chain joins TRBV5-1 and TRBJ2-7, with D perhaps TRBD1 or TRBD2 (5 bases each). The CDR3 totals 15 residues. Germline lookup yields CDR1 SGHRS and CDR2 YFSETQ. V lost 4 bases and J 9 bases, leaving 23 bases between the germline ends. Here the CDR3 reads CASSAPRDGDSGQYF. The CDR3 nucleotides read TGCGCCAGCAGCGCACCCCGGGACGGGGATTCAGGGCAGTACTTC.

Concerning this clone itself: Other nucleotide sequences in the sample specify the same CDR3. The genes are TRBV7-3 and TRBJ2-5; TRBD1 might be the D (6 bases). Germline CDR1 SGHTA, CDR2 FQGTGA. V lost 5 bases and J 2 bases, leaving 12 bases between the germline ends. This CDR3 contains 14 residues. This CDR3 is CASSPTGLQETQYF. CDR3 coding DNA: TGTGCCAGCAGCCCTACAGGGTTACAAGAGACCCAGTACTTC.

CDR3 region: CASSQDRLINEKLFF. CDR3 bases: TGTGCCAGCAGCCAAGACCGACTTATTAATGAAAAACTGTTTTTT. The rearrangement links TRBV4-2 to TRBJ1-4; D is undetermined. The CDR3 length is 15 residues. Germline V gene sequence: CDR1 LGHNA, CDR2 YNFKEQ. Trimming took off 0 bases at V and 4 bases at J, with 9 bases between the two ends.

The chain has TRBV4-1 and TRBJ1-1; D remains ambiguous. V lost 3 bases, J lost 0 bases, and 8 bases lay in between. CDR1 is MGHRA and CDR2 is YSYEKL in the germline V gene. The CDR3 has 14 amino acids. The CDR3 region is CASSHPAMNTEAFF. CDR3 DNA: TGCGCCAGCAGCCACCCAGCCATGAACACTGAAGCTTTCTTT.

CDR3 DNA: TGCGCCAGCAGCTACCGGACAGGGGGCCACAATGAGCAGTTCTTC. Translated, it gives CASSYRTGGHNEQFF. This chain connects TRBV5-1 to TRBJ2-1; 11 bases are shared with TRBD1. The germline V gene has CDR1 SGHRS and CDR2 YFSETQ. The CDR3 runs to 15 residues. J was trimmed by 5 bases and V by 3 bases; bases with no gene match: 4.